This T cell receptor beta chain stems from a study of blood T cell repertoires in COVID-19. Whole-study context: Samples taken during acute and convalescent COVID-19 were collected in the United States, Italy and Spain.

Recovered participants had two consecutive negative NP/OP PCR tests, healthcare professional clearance, or symptom resolution. V was shortened by 0 bases and J by 16 bases, with 7 bases between the two germline ends. Germline V CDR1 and CDR2: MNHEY, SVGEGT. This CDR3 contains 11 residues. Original data processing: Nucleated cell number was recorded as an estimate derived from reference gene primer amplification. The data were produced by immunoSEQ multiplex PCR, yet TCRdb's version contains in-frame clones alone and is incomplete. V and J calls and clone size are those listed in that table; D and trimming were worked out from the DNA. The data show 400,000 or so clones, around 91% seen once.

The sequenced sample was PBMCs or T cells enriched from blood (not recorded which). This rearrangement joins TRBV6-2 or TRBV6-3 to TRBJ1-6, with D perhaps matching TRBD1 (5 bases). The sequence came from a man in his late teens or twenties who had recovered from COVID-19. CDR3 sequence: CASSYSGHLHF. The CDR3, as DNA: TGTGCCAGCAGTTACTCCGGACATCTCCACTTT.